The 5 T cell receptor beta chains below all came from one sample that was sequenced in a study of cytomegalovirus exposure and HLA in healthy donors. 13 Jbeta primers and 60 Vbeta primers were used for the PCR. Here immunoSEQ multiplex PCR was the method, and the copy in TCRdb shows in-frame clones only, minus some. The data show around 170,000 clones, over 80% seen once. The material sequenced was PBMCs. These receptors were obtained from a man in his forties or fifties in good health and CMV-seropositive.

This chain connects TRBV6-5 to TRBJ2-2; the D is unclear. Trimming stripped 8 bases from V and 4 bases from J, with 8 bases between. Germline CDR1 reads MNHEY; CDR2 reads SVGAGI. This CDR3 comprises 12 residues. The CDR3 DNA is TGTGCCAGCGAACAGATCACCGGGGAGCTGTTTTTT. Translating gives CASEQITGELFF.

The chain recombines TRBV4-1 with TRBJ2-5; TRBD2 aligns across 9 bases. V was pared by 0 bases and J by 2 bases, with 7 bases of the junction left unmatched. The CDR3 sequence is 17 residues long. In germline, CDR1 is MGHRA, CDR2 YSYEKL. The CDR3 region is CASSQEAKGLAQETQYF. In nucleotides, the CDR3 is TGCGCCAGCAGCCAAGAAGCTAAAGGACTAGCGCAAGAGACCCAGTACTTC.

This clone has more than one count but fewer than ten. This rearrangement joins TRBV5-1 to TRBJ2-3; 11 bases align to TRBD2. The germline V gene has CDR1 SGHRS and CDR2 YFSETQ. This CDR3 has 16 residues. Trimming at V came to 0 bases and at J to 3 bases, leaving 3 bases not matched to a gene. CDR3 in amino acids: CASSLVAGGTTDTQYF. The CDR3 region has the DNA TGCGCCAGCAGCTTGGTAGCGGGGGGGACGACAGATACGCAGTATTTT.

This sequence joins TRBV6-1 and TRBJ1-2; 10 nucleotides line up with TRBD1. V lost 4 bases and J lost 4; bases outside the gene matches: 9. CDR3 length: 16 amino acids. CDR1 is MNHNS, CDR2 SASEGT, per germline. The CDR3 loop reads CASSALGTGEGYGYTF. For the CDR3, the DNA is TGTGCCAGCAGTGCCCTGGGGACAGGGGAAGGCTATGGCTACACCTTC.

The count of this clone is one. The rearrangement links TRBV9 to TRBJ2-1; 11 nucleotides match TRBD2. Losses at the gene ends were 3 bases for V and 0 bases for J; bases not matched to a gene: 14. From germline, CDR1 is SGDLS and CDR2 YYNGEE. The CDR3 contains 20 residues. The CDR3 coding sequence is TGTGCCAGCAGCGACCCACTTGGACTAGCGGGTATAAGCTCCTACAATGAGCAGTTCTTC. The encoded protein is CASSDPLGLAGISSYNEQFF.